The 26 T cell receptor beta chains presented below share a single source sample, sequenced in a study of T cell responses to AZD1222 COVID-19 vaccine. The table came from immunoSEQ multiplex PCR; TCRdb's copy has only in-frame clones and leaves some out. The table shows around 79,000 clones, with 87% occurring only once. The specimen was peripheral blood, collected on day 0 of AZD1222 vaccination. These receptors came from an adult in good health.

The chain is built from TRBV18 and TRBJ1-5; unclear D gene. CDR3 length equals 14 residues. Between the trimmed V and J ends, which lost 3 bases and 2 bases, there was a span of 8 bases. From germline, CDR1 is KGHSH and CDR2 LQKENI. CDR3 DNA: TGTGCCAGCTCACCCGGGGTAGGCAATCAGCCCCAGCATTTT. Translation gives CASSPGVGNQPQHF.

J is TRBJ2-5 and V is TRBV29-1; unclear D gene. CDR3 length: 13 amino acids. V lost 3 bases and J lost 5, with 13 bases in between. CDR1 is SQVTM and CDR2 is ANQGSEA in the germline V gene. CDR3 nucleotide sequence: TGCAGCGTTGAGGAAGGGTCTCTTGAGACCCAGTACTTC. Translating it yields CSVEEGSLETQYF.

CDR3 in DNA: TGTGCCTCCGTAAAGGGGGGATTCATGAACACTGAAGCTTTCTTT. Translating it yields CASVKGGFMNTEAFF. The chain couples TRBV24-1 to TRBJ1-1, with D possibly TRBD1 on 6 matching bases. V was pared by 12 bases and J by 0 bases, with 19 bases between. The CDR3 totals 15 residues. From germline, CDR1 is KGHDR and CDR2 SFDVKD.

The chain uses TRBV28 and TRBJ2-7, with unresolved D. Germline V gene lookup returns CDR1 MDHEN and CDR2 SYDVKM. V was shortened by 8 bases and J by 2 bases, with 16 bases between the two germline ends. This CDR3 has 14 amino acids. The CDR3 loop reads CASFTGGRPYEQYF. The CDR3 nucleotides read TGTGCCAGCTTTACTGGCGGAAGACCCTACGAGCAGTACTTC. Looking up the rest from reference TRBV28 and TRBJ2-7 gives the full variable domain: DVKVTQSSRYLVKRTGEKVFLECVQDMDHENMFWYRQDPGLGLRLIYFSYDVKMKEKGDIPEGYSVSREKKERFSLILESASTNQTSMYLCASFTGGRPYEQYFGPGTRLTVT.

V and J are TRBV19 and TRBJ2-2, with D perhaps given as TRBD1 or TRBD2 (6 bases each). The CDR3 totals 15 residues. The V gene's germline CDR1 is LNHDA and CDR2 SQIVND (reference sequence). V dropped 2 bases and J dropped 2 bases, with 9 bases sitting between them. Here the CDR3 DNA reads TGTGCCAGTAGTATAAAGGGGGGAAACACCGGGGAGCTGTTTTTT. Its protein is CASSIKGGNTGELFF.

The J gene is TRBJ1-3, the V gene TRBV7-2; TRBD1 is a possible D gene (5 bases). This CDR3 comprises 15 residues. CDR1 is SGHTA, CDR2 FQGNSA, per germline. V gave up 1 base and J gave up 3 bases, with 10 bases separating them. CDR3 sequence reads: CASSLGGVRGNTIYF. For the CDR3, the DNA is TGTGCCAGCAGCTTAGGGGGGGTCCGTGGAAACACCATATATTTT.

This chain uses TRBV2 with TRBJ2-3, with D maybe TRBD2 (5 bases). CDR3 length: 16 amino acids. V was clipped by 2 bases and J by 2 bases, with 14 bases between them. CDR1 SNHLY and CDR2 FYNNEI come from the germline V gene. The CDR3 region has the DNA TGTGCCAGCAGTGAACTGGGAGCGGCCAACACAGATACGCAGTATTTT. The encoded protein is CASSELGAANTDTQYF.

V is TRBV4-2 and J is TRBJ1-5; D is unresolved. Deletions cut 2 bases from V and 2 bases from J, with 13 bases between. The germline gives CDR1 LGHNA, CDR2 YNFKEQ. The CDR3 has 16 amino acids. CDR3 coding DNA: TGTGCCAGCAGCCAACAAGTGGCTCCTGGCAATCAGCCCCAGCATTTT. Its translation: CASSQQVAPGNQPQHF.

This rearrangement joins TRBV27 to TRBJ1-3; no reliable D call. From germline, CDR1 is MNHEY and CDR2 SMNVEV (reference sequence). The CDR3 extends over 14 amino acids. V lost 5 bases, J lost 1 base, and 9 bases lay in between. The CDR3 DNA reads TGTGCCAGCAGTCCCATCTCATCTGGAAACACCATATATTTT. Its translation is CASSPISSGNTIYF.

CDR3 coding DNA: TGTGCCAGCAGCTTAGGTTACAGGGACTATGGCTACACCTTC. It is translated as CASSLGYRDYGYTF. The chain uses TRBV11-2 and TRBJ1-2; a possible D gene is TRBD1 (6 bases). The CDR3 is 14 residues long. The germline V and J ends were trimmed by 1 base and 3 bases, with 9 bases remaining between them. Germline-derived CDR1 and CDR2 are SGHAT and FQNNGV.

The chain employs TRBV11-1 and TRBJ2-3, with D maybe TRBD2 (5 bases). Trimming took 4 bases from V and 3 from J, leaving 8 bases between them. The CDR3 is 13 residues long. The germline gives CDR1 SGHAT, CDR2 FQDESV (reference sequence). CDR3 in amino acids: CASSWERTDTQYF. Here the CDR3 DNA reads TGTGCCAGCAGCTGGGAGCGTACAGATACGCAGTATTTT.

The CDR3, as DNA: TGTGCCAGCAGCTCTACAGGGAATCAAAACATTCAGTACTTC. It encodes CASSSTGNQNIQYF. The chain carries TRBV5-4 and TRBJ2-4; the D gene is possibly TRBD1 (6 bases). The CDR3 runs to 14 residues. CDR1 SGHNT and CDR2 YYREEE come from the germline V gene (reference sequence). The V end was cut by 3 bases, the J end by 5 bases, with 12 bases between.

This sequence joins TRBV7-3 and TRBJ2-7; D is ambiguous. The V end lost 5 bases, the J end lost 0 bases, and 8 bases lay between the germline ends. CDR3 length: 13 residues. Germline V CDR1 and CDR2: SGHTA, FQGTGA. CDR3 in amino acids: CASSPSYSYEQYF. DNA for the CDR3: TGTGCCAGCAGCCCCTCGTACTCCTACGAGCAGTACTTC.

The rearrangement uses TRBV12-3 or TRBV12-4 and TRBJ2-7; D gene ambiguous. The CDR3 consists of 11 residues. Trimming left V 5 bases short and J 0 bases short, with 2 bases between. As DNA, the CDR3 is TGTGCCAGCAGTGCCTCCTACGAGCAGTACTTC. Its protein product is CASSASYEQYF.

The V and J genes are TRBV30 and TRBJ1-5; unclear D gene. The CDR3 sequence is 14 residues long. V gave up 0 bases and J gave up 3 bases, with 9 bases separating them. Germline V CDR1 and CDR2: GTSNPN, SVGIG (reference sequence). The CDR3 reads CAWSVYSNNQPQHF. The CDR3, as DNA: TGTGCCTGGAGTGTATACAGCAACAATCAGCCCCAGCATTTT.

The chain recombines TRBV19 with TRBJ1-5; TRBD1 agrees at 9 bases. CDR3 length equals 15 residues. Germline-derived CDR1 and CDR2 are LNHDA and SQIVND (reference sequence). V lost 6 bases, J lost 3 bases, and 6 bases stayed unmatched. CDR3 nucleotide sequence: TGTGCCAGTAGGAAGGACAGGGGCCACAATCAGCCCCAGCATTTT. Translated: CASRKDRGHNQPQHF.

The V gene is TRBV3-1 (or the pseudogene TRBV3-2), the J gene TRBJ1-1; D not resolved. The germline gives CDR1 LGHDT, CDR2 YNNKEL (reference sequence). The CDR3 has 10 amino acids. The V end lost 5 bases, the J end lost 11 bases, and 9 bases lay between the germline ends. The CDR3 is CASSGSRAFF. CDR3 DNA: TGTGCCAGCAGCGGAAGTAGGGCTTTCTTT.

J is TRBJ1-6 and V is TRBV3-1 (or the pseudogene TRBV3-2); 10 bases align to TRBD1. Germline CDR1 reads LGHDT; CDR2 reads YNNKEL (reference sequence). The V gene end was trimmed by 4 bases and the J gene end by 7 bases; junction bases not matched to a gene: 1. This CDR3 spans 14 amino acids. DNA for the CDR3: TGTGCCAGCAGCCGGGACAGGGGAAATTCACCCCTCCACTTT. This sequence encodes CASSRDRGNSPLHF.

This clone was seen only once. The J gene is TRBJ1-3, the V gene TRBV27; TRBD1 aligns across 7 bases. Germline V gives CDR1 MNHEY, CDR2 SMNVEV (reference sequence). The CDR3 sequence is 16 residues long. J gave up 0 bases and V 6 bases, and 8 bases lay outside the gene matches. CDR3 region: CASRRTGKSSGNTIYF. The CDR3 nucleotides read TGTGCCAGCAGGAGGACAGGCAAGAGCTCTGGAAACACCATATATTTT.

CDR3 protein: CASSVGQGSDTGELFF. The CDR3 DNA sequence: TGTGCCAGCAGCGTAGGACAGGGGTCGGACACCGGGGAGCTGTTTTTT. The chain combines TRBV9 with TRBJ2-2; 8 bases agree with TRBD1. The length of the CDR3 is 16 residues. The trim removed 0 bases at V and 3 bases at J, leaving 4 bases unmatched. Germline CDR1 SGDLS, CDR2 YYNGEE.

The V gene is TRBV7-2, the J gene TRBJ1-3, with TRBD1 matching 7 bases. CDR3 length equals 14 residues. Germline V gene lookup returns CDR1 SGHTA and CDR2 FQGNSA. V gave up 5 bases and J gave up 2 bases; unmatched junction bases: 3. Here the CDR3 reads CASSDQGAGNTIYF. CDR3 DNA: TGTGCCAGCAGCGACCAGGGGGCTGGAAACACCATATATTTT. The variable domain in full, completed from reference TRBV7-2 and TRBJ1-3, reads GAGVSQSPSNKVTEKGKDVELRCDPISGHTALYWYRQSLGQGLEFLIYFQGNSAPDKSGLPSDRFSAERTGGSVSTLTIQRTQQEDSAVYLCASSDQGAGNTIYFGEGSWLTVV.

The gene calls are TRBV6-5 and TRBJ1-2; TRBD1 matches 8 bases. This CDR3 has 14 residues. V trimming: 5 bases; J trimming: 5 bases; junction bases outside the gene matches: 7. Germline-derived CDR1 and CDR2 are MNHEY and SVGAGI. The CDR3 bases are TGTGCCAGCAGTACTAGACAGGGGTGGTATGGCTACACCTTC. It specifies CASSTRQGWYGYTF.

The J gene is TRBJ1-5, the V gene TRBV4-1; a possible D gene is TRBD1 (5 bases). The CDR3 contains 16 residues. The germline gives CDR1 MGHRA, CDR2 YSYEKL. Trimming removed 1 base at V and 5 bases at J, with 15 bases between. In nucleotides, the CDR3 is TGCGCCAGCAGCCAAGTTGGGGGGGGTTCCGATCAGCCCCAGCATTTT. Encoded protein: CASSQVGGGSDQPQHF.

The chain has TRBV19 and TRBJ1-2; tentative D call: TRBD1 (5 bases). This CDR3 region has 15 residues. V lost 6 bases to trimming and J lost 0 bases, with 14 bases between them. In germline, CDR1 is LNHDA, CDR2 SQIVND (reference sequence). This CDR3 reads CASRPIQGANYGYTF. CDR3 DNA sequence: TGTGCCAGTAGACCCATCCAGGGAGCTAACTATGGCTACACCTTC. The full variable domain, with the rest looked up from reference TRBV19 and TRBJ1-2, is DGGITQSPKYLFRKEGQNVTLSCEQNLNHDAMYWYRQDPGQGLRLIYYSQIVNDFQKGDIAEGYSVSREKKESFPLTVTSAQKNPTAFYLCASRPIQGANYGYTFGSGTRLTVV.

V gene TRBV25-1 combines with J gene TRBJ1-4, with D perhaps matching TRBD1 (5 bases). The germline CDR1 and CDR2 sequences are MGHDK and SYGVNS. Trimming left V 6 bases short and J 4 bases short, with 15 bases between. The CDR3 covers 15 residues. The CDR3 protein is CASRRGTTNNEKLFF. The DNA of the CDR3 is TGTGCCAGCAGGAGGGGCACGACAAATAATGAAAAACTGTTTTTT.

The chain joins TRBV6-2 or TRBV6-3 to TRBJ2-1; 9 bases are shared with TRBD2. Germline V gives CDR1 MNHEY, CDR2 SVGEGT. The CDR3 totals 17 residues. With V trimmed by 0 bases and J by 4 bases, 7 bases remained unmatched. CDR3 nucleotide sequence: TGTGCCAGCAGTTACTCGCCCCCTAGCGGGATATACAATGAGCAGTTCTTC. This gives the protein CASSYSPPSGIYNEQFF.